This T cell receptor (beta chain) was identified in a study of cytomegalovirus exposure and HLA in healthy donors. Points from the study as a whole: In a later analysis, the majority of CMV-associated beta chains seemingly showed HLA restriction. Per a prior analysis, the majority of TCR beta V segments were productive roughly 87% or roughly 30% of the time.

To note about this clone: Antigen unknown.

Per germline, CDR1 SGHTA and CDR2 FQGNSA. The CDR3 loop spans 13 amino acids. Between the trimmed V and J ends, which lost 3 bases and 4 bases, there was a span of 8 bases. With 60 Vbeta and 13 Jbeta primers, the PCR was carried out. TCRdb's table, derived via immunoSEQ multiplex PCR, lists solely in-frame clones and lacks some. The top ten clones hold under 5.5% of a sample with 150,000 to 200,000 clones, approximately 70% of them seen once. Sample: PBMCs. This clonotype originated in a man aged 18 to 30 in good health and CMV-seropositive. The chain links TRBV7-2 to TRBJ2-3, with D perhaps matching TRBD2 (6 bases). The CDR3 spells CASSFSGSDTQYF. The CDR3 region has the DNA TGTGCCAGCAGCTTTAGCGGCTCAGATACGCAGTATTTT. Drawing the rest from reference TRBV7-2 and TRBJ2-3, the complete variable domain is GAGVSQSPSNKVTEKGKDVELRCDPISGHTALYWYRQSLGQGLEFLIYFQGNSAPDKSGLPSDRFSAERTGGSVSTLTIQRTQQEDSAVYLCASSFSGSDTQYFGPGTRLTVL.